The 26 T cell receptor beta chains listed next were all sequenced from one sample in a study of T cell changes during pregnancy in multiple sclerosis. The repertoire was sequenced with immunoSEQ multiplex PCR; TCRdb's copy has only in-frame clones and lacks some. The data show 90,000 to 120,000 clones, around 90% seen once. The sample was peripheral blood, taken in the third trimester of pregnancy. Receptor source: a female donor in good health, enrolled as a control in a pregnancy study.

The gene calls are TRBV4-3 and TRBJ2-3; possibly TRBD2 for D (9 bases). The CDR3 loop spans 17 amino acids. CDR1 is LGHNA and CDR2 is YSLEER in the germline V gene. V lost 1 base and J lost 4, with 18 bases in between. In DNA form, the CDR3 reads TGCGCCAGCAGCCAAGGGACAGGGCGGGGGGGAGCAGATACGCAGTATTTT. Translation gives CASSQGTGRGGADTQYF.

As regards this clone: At one boundary the junction diverges from the germline segment, which might be a read error. The gene calls are TRBV7-7 and TRBJ2-2; 10 nucleotides align to TRBD2. The germline V gene encodes CDR1 SSHAT and CDR2 FNYEAQ (reference sequence). This CDR3 comprises 17 residues. The CDR3 DNA follows: TGTGCTAGCAGCCGGACCCTAGCGGGGGCGAACACCGGGGAGCTGTTTTTT. Translating it yields CASSRTLAGANTGELFF.

This clone was observed once. The V call is TRBV14, the J call TRBJ2-4, with D tentatively TRBD2 (7 bases). V was trimmed by 4 bases and J by 6 bases, leaving 16 bases between them. The CDR3 is made up of 15 amino acids. CDR1 is SGHDN, CDR2 FVKESK, per germline. The CDR3 bases are TGTGCCAGCAGCCGATCCCAGGGGAGGGGAAACATTCAGTACTTC. Encoded protein: CASSRSQGRGNIQYF.

The chain joins TRBV5-4 to TRBJ1-2, with 10 bases matching TRBD1. The germline gives CDR1 SGHNT, CDR2 YYREEE (reference sequence). The CDR3 totals 13 residues. V was pared by 4 bases and J by 8 bases, with 5 bases of the junction left unmatched. CDR3 amino acids: CASSPDRGRGYTF. The CDR3 bases are TGTGCCAGCAGCCCCGACAGGGGGCGAGGCTACACCTTC.

The genes are TRBV7-2 and TRBJ2-7; tentatively, D is TRBD2 (6 bases). V was cut by 5 bases and J by 3 bases, with 14 bases left in between. The CDR3 extends over 14 amino acids. Germline loops: CDR1 SGHTA, CDR2 FQGNSA. The CDR3 nucleotides read TGTGCCAGCAGCCCCCGAGGACTATACTACGAGCAGTACTTC. Its translation is CASSPRGLYYEQYF.

The rearrangement uses TRBV6-5 and TRBJ1-3, with a possible D match to TRBD1 (5 bases). V was cut by 2 bases and J by 2 bases, with 7 bases left in between. This CDR3 is 14 amino acids long. Germline V gene lookup returns CDR1 MNHEY and CDR2 SVGAGI. In nucleotides, the CDR3 is TGTGCCAGCAGTTACAGGGGCACTGGAAACACCATATATTTT. As protein: CASSYRGTGNTIYF.

The chain carries TRBV6-4 and TRBJ1-1, with D maybe TRBD1 (6 bases). Looked up from germline, CDR1 is MRHNA and CDR2 is SNTAGT. This CDR3 comprises 15 residues. V lost 0 bases and J 4 bases, leaving 12 bases between the germline ends. The CDR3 nucleotides are TGTGCCAGCAGTGACTCGGAACAGGGTGGCACTGAAGCTTTCTTT. It translates to CASSDSEQGGTEAFF.

CDR3 bases: TGTGCCAGCAGCTCCTATTCCGGGACACTCACCGGTCAGCCCCAGCATTTT. It codes for CASSSYSGTLTGQPQHF. The chain links TRBV5-5 to TRBJ1-5, with D perhaps TRBD1 (6 bases). CDR3 length equals 17 residues. With 3 bases removed from V and 6 bases from J, the gap between germline ends came to 22 bases. Germline values: CDR1 SGHKS, CDR2 YYEKEE (reference sequence).

The CDR3 region is CASSAGDLLLKNEQFF. CDR3 nucleotide sequence: TGTGCCAGCAGTGCAGGCGACCTCCTCTTGAAGAATGAGCAGTTCTTC. This sequence joins TRBV6-1 and TRBJ2-1; D gene ambiguous. In germline, CDR1 is MNHNS, CDR2 SASEGT. CDR3 length: 16 residues. V lost 4 bases and J lost 7, with 20 bases in between.

This clone was picked up one time. V gene TRBV5-1 combines with J gene TRBJ2-7; tentative D call: TRBD2 (7 bases). From germline, CDR1 is SGHRS and CDR2 YFSETQ. The ends were cut back, 4 bases at V and 1 base at J, with 18 bases in the middle. CDR3 length: 16 amino acids. DNA for the CDR3: TGCGCCAGCAGCCCCGTTGTAGGGGGGGGTTCCTACGAGCAGTACTTC. The encoded protein is CASSPVVGGGSYEQYF.

The chain has TRBV25-1 and TRBJ1-2, with TRBD1 identical over 12 bases. Trimming at V came to 3 bases and at J to 8 bases, leaving 4 bases not matched to a gene. The CDR3 covers 14 residues. The germline CDR1 and CDR2 sequences are MGHDK and SYGVNS. The CDR3 reads CASSEGQGARGYTF. The CDR3 DNA reads TGTGCCAGCAGTGAGGGACAGGGGGCGCGGGGCTACACCTTC.

The rearrangement joins TRBV14 to TRBJ2-3; D is possibly TRBD2 (6 bases). The CDR3 spans 14 residues. Germline V gene data show CDR1 as SGHDN and CDR2 as FVKESK. Between the trimmed V and J ends, which lost 0 bases and 5 bases, there was a span of 9 bases. The CDR3 reads CASSQEQRVDTQYF. In DNA form, the CDR3 reads TGTGCCAGCAGCCAAGAGCAGCGGGTAGATACGCAGTATTTT.

Regarding this clone: A junction boundary mismatches the germline segment, possibly from a read error. This chain joins TRBV7-3 and TRBJ2-7; D not certain. This CDR3 spans 11 amino acids. Germline CDR1 is SGHTA and CDR2 is FQGTGA. CDR3 sequence: CASSLFDQRDF. The CDR3 DNA reads TGTGCCAGCAGCTTATTTGATCAGCGAGACTTC.

The rearrangement links TRBV7-9 to TRBJ2-7, with D perhaps matching TRBD2 (5 bases). Germline V gene data show CDR1 as SEHNR and CDR2 as FQNEAQ (reference sequence). This CDR3 is built from 14 residues. Trimming pared 1 base from V and 4 bases from J, leaving 11 bases between. The CDR3 nucleotides are TGTGCCAGCAGCTTAGTCGGAGGCGAATACGAGCAGTACTTC. This codes for CASSLVGGEYEQYF. Using reference TRBV7-9 and TRBJ2-7 for the parts outside the CDR3, the full variable domain is DTGVSQNPRHKITKRGQNVTFRCDPISEHNRLYWYRQTLGQGPEFLTYFQNEAQLEKSRLLSDRFSAERPKGSFSTLEIQRTEQGDSAMYLCASSLVGGEYEQYFGPGTRLTVT.

This clone has a single count. The V call is TRBV4-1, the J call TRBJ2-1; no clear D gene. CDR1 and CDR2 (germline): MGHRA, YSYEKL. The CDR3 is made up of 12 amino acids. Trimming pared 2 bases from V and 9 bases from J, leaving 8 bases between. The CDR3 here is CASSQHGGEQFF. CDR3 DNA: TGCGCCAGCAGCCAACATGGCGGTGAGCAGTTCTTC.

CDR3 bases: TGTGCCTGGAGTGTCTCATTGGGCAGAATGAACACCGGGGAGCTGTTTTTT. This translates into CAWSVSLGRMNTGELFF. The chain links TRBV30 to TRBJ2-2; D is uncertain. The V gene's germline CDR1 is GTSNPN and CDR2 SVGIG (reference sequence). The length of the CDR3 is 17 residues. The germline V and J ends were trimmed by 0 bases and 1 base, with 15 bases remaining between them.

This chain links TRBV7-9 with TRBJ1-2, with 8 bases matching TRBD1. In germline, CDR1 is SEHNR, CDR2 FQNEAQ (reference sequence). The CDR3 loop spans 17 amino acids. V shed 5 bases and J 3 bases; nucleotides not matched to a gene: 14. The CDR3 DNA reads as TGTGCCAGCAGCCCATTGACAGGGGTAAAGGGGGACTATGGCTACACCTTC. Protein product: CASSPLTGVKGDYGYTF.

The gene calls are TRBV25-1 and TRBJ1-2; D possibly corresponds to TRBD1 (5 bases). Per the germline V gene, CDR1 is MGHDK and CDR2 is SYGVNS. V lost 4 bases and J lost 8, with 14 bases in between. The CDR3 sequence is 13 residues long. CDR3 bases: TGTGCCAGCAGTGTGGGCAGGGTCGAAGGCTACACCTTC. Residues: CASSVGRVEGYTF.

The rearrangement joins TRBV7-2 to TRBJ2-2, with D maybe TRBD1 (5 bases). The V gene lost 5 bases and the J gene lost 3 bases, with 19 bases spanning the gap. This CDR3 has 17 amino acids. CDR1 SGHTA and CDR2 FQGNSA come from the germline V gene. The CDR3, as DNA: TGTGCCAGCAGCGAAACAGGTGGCCGCGGTTACACCGGGGAGCTGTTTTTT. This gives the protein CASSETGGRGYTGELFF.

The V gene is TRBV18, the J gene TRBJ2-2, with 8 bases lining up with TRBD2. Unmatched junction bases numbered 12, after V lost 11 bases and J lost 4 bases. Germline lookup yields CDR1 KGHSH and CDR2 LQKENI. The CDR3 runs to 15 residues. CDR3 region: CASPPGGGTTGELFF. CDR3 in DNA: TGTGCCTCCCCCCCGGGGGGGGGTACCACCGGGGAGCTGTTTTTT.

The chain employs TRBV6-5 and TRBJ1-2, with D hard to call. Per germline, CDR1 MNHEY and CDR2 SVGAGI. V lost 8 bases, J lost 2 bases, and 9 bases lay in between. The CDR3 loop spans 12 amino acids. DNA for the CDR3: TGTGCCAGCTTCAGAGGGAACTATGGCTACACCTTC. Translating gives CASFRGNYGYTF.

This clone was observed once. The chain employs TRBV5-1 and TRBJ1-1; D is uncertain. V was clipped by 4 bases and J by 7 bases, with 8 bases between them. Looked up from germline, CDR1 is SGHRS and CDR2 is YFSETQ. The CDR3 has 11 residues. DNA for the CDR3: TGCGCCAGCAGCGCCGCAGATGAAGCTTTCTTT. Protein sequence: CASSAADEAFF.

This rearrangement joins TRBV30 to TRBJ2-6, with D tentatively TRBD2 (6 bases). Trimming took 7 bases from V and 0 from J, leaving 16 bases between them. Per germline, CDR1 GTSNPN and CDR2 SVGIG (reference sequence). This CDR3 comprises 16 residues. CDR3 sequence reads: CAFPGGNLSGANVLTF. CDR3 in DNA: TGTGCCTTCCCTGGAGGGAACCTCTCTGGGGCCAACGTCCTGACTTTC.

The gene calls are TRBV27 and TRBJ2-7; 7 nucleotides match TRBD2. The CDR3 is 12 amino acids. Per the germline V gene, CDR1 is MNHEY and CDR2 is SMNVEV (reference sequence). The CDR3 nucleotides are TGTCAGGTCGGGGGGAACTCCTACGAGCAGTACTTC. It encodes CQVGGNSYEQYF.

The chain employs TRBV19 and TRBJ2-2; D not certain. The CDR3 sequence is 13 residues long. Germline CDR1 is LNHDA and CDR2 is SQIVND (reference sequence). Between the trimmed V and J ends, which lost 5 bases and 5 bases, there was a span of 9 bases. The CDR3 protein is CASSSQSTGELFF. In DNA form, the CDR3 reads TGTGCCAGTAGTTCACAGTCAACCGGGGAGCTGTTTTTT.

V usage is TRBV6-1 and J usage is TRBJ1-2, with D hard to call. The CDR3 is made up of 16 amino acids. Between the trimmed V and J ends, which lost 0 bases and 0 bases, there was a span of 11 bases. CDR1 is MNHNS, CDR2 SASEGT, per germline. DNA for the CDR3: TGTGCCAGCAGTGAAGCAATAGGACTTGCTAACTATGGCTACACCTTC. This gives the protein CASSEAIGLANYGYTF.